Listed below are T cell receptor beta chains from one sample, sequenced in a study of T cells in Graves' hyperthyroidism and ophthalmopathy. TCRdb re-derived calls from the multiplex PCR reads in MiXCR, one entry per CDR3 protein. Of about 300,000 distinct CDR3 sequences listed, about 19% are singletons. The sample was blood. These receptors were taken from a man aged 50 to 59 with Graves' ophthalmopathy. The CDR3 runs from the conserved cysteine through the conserved F or W. A D gene is named only where the DNA matches it firmly. A row's size may be missing; if present it is once, few, many or a size class.

j_gene | d_gene | abundance | v_gene | CDR3aa | CDR3nt
TRBJ2-1 | . | . | TRBV5-1 | CASSFGGSYNEQFF | TGCGCCAGCAGCTTTGGGGGCTCCTACAATGAGCAGTTCTTC
TRBJ2-1 | TRBD2 | few | TRBV7-2 | CASSLLAGDHEQFF | TGTGCCAGCAGCTTGCTAGCGGGAGACCATGAGCAGTTCTTC
TRBJ2-1 | . | . | TRBV7-3 | CASSSIVGEQFF | TGTGCCAGCAGCTCCATAGTTGGTGAGCAGTTCTTC
TRBJ2-7 | . | few | TRBV6-5 | CASSYSDRQYEQYF | TGTGCCAGCAGTTACTCGGACAGACAATACGAGCAGTACTTC
TRBJ1-2 | TRBD1 | . | TRBV24-1 | CATSEVGQNYGYTF | TGTGCCACCAGTGAAGTGGGACAGAACTATGGCTACACCTTC
TRBJ2-7 | . | many | TRBV28 | CASSFRSGEQYF | TGTGCCAGCAGTTTCCGGTCTGGCGAGCAGTACTTC
TRBJ2-3 | . | . | TRBV6-2/TRBV6-3 | CASSLTGLAPSSTDTQYF | TGTGCCAGCAGCCTAACAGGGCTAGCGCCTTCTAGCACAGATACGCAGTATTTT
TRBJ2-6 | . | few | TRBV19 | CASSIGGGGANVLTF | TGTGCCAGTAGTATTGGGGGCGGTGGGGCCAACGTCCTGACTTTC
TRBJ2-5 | . | many | TRBV2 | CASAQWGEETQYF | TGTGCCAGCGCCCAGTGGGGGGAGGAGACCCAGTACTTC
TRBJ1-1 | . | few | TRBV20-1 | CSAITTGSTEAFF | TGCAGCGCGATAACGACAGGATCCACTGAAGCTTTCTTT
TRBJ2-1 | TRBD2 | many | TRBV9 | CASTESSGENNEQFF | TGTGCCAGCACCGAATCTAGCGGGGAAAACAATGAGCAGTTCTTC
TRBJ2-1 | . | many | TRBV5-1 | CASSLEGTPEQFF | TGCGCCAGCAGCTTGGAGGGAACCCCTGAGCAGTTCTTC
TRBJ2-7 | TRBD2 | many | TRBV3-1 | CASSQETSGRARYEQYF | TGTGCCAGCAGCCAAGAAACTAGCGGGAGGGCACGCTACGAGCAGTACTTC
TRBJ1-2 | . | . | TRBV6-4 | CASTRLTF | TGTGCCAGCACCCGTCTAACCTTC
TRBJ1-1 | . | many | TRBV5-1 | CASSLVPRGLGDTEAFF | TGCGCCAGCAGCTTGGTCCCCCGGGGCCTGGGGGACACTGAAGCTTTCTTT
TRBJ2-1 | . | few | TRBV27 | CASSGQSGSYNEQFF | TGTGCCAGCAGCGGACAGAGCGGCTCCTACAATGAGCAGTTCTTC
TRBJ2-3 | . | . | TRBV30 | CAFSSTAPRGTQYF | TGTGCCTTCAGCTCGACAGCTCCTCGAGGTACGCAGTATTTT
TRBJ2-7 | TRBD2 | . | TRBV28 | CASRSPPGTKFNVLSYEQYF | TGTGCCAGCAGATCGCCCCCCGGGACTAAGTTTAACGTGCTCTCCTACGAGCAGTACTTC
TRBJ1-5 | . | . | TRBV6-4 | CASSPQGGDQPQHF | TGTGCCAGCAGTCCACAGGGAGGGGATCAGCCCCAGCATTTT
TRBJ2-4 | . | once | TRBV15 | CATSRGEGSAKNIQYF | TGTGCCACCAGCAGAGGCGAGGGATCAGCCAAAAACATTCAGTACTTC
TRBJ2-1 | TRBD2 | many | TRBV11-2 | CASSLETSPRYNEQFF | TGTGCCAGCAGCTTAGAGACTAGCCCCCGCTACAATGAGCAGTTCTTC
TRBJ2-1 | . | many | TRBV28 | CASSLDPNEQFF | TGTGCCAGCAGTTTAGACCCCAATGAGCAGTTCTTC
TRBJ1-6 | . | . | TRBV6-1 | CASSRNPPGGSSYNSPLHF | TGTGCCAGCAGCCGTAACCCCCCTGGGGGAAGCTCCTATAATTCACCCCTCCACTTT
TRBJ1-5 | TRBD1 | few | TRBV27 | CASSLRGRNQPQHF | TGTGCCAGCAGTTTAAGGGGGCGCAATCAGCCCCAGCATTTT
TRBJ2-7 | TRBD1 | few | TRBV27 | CASSPTGVTYEQYF | TGTGCCAGCAGTCCAACAGGGGTTACCTACGAGCAGTACTTC
TRBJ2-7 | TRBD2 | . | TRBV28 | CASRPVSSGRYEQYF | TGTGCCAGCAGACCGGTTTCTAGCGGGAGGTACGAGCAGTACTTC
TRBJ2-5 | . | . | TRBV3-1 | CASSQLLGGHETQYF | TGTGCCAGCAGCCAACTTTTGGGGGGGCATGAGACCCAGTACTTC
TRBJ2-5 | . | few | TRBV12-3/TRBV12-4 | CASSYQGWETRYF | TGTGCCAGCAGTTACCAGGGTTGGGAGACCCGGTACTTC
TRBJ2-5 | . | many | TRBV28 | CASTPAGIGETQYF | TGTGCCAGCACCCCCGCGGGGATCGGAGAGACCCAGTACTTC
TRBJ2-2 | . | . | TRBV29-1 | CSGFGNGELFF | TGCAGCGGATTCGGGAACGGGGAGCTGTTTTTT
TRBJ2-5 | TRBD2 | . | TRBV20-1 | CSAQLAGQETQYF | TGCAGTGCCCAACTAGCGGGACAAGAGACCCAGTACTTC
TRBJ1-1 | . | many | TRBV7-8 | CASSLRATVNTEAFF | TGTGCCAGCAGCTTAAGGGCGACGGTGAACACTGAAGCTTTCTTT
TRBJ2-1 | . | . | TRBV20-1 | CSAVQADENEQFF | TGCAGTGCTGTCCAGGCAGACGAGAATGAGCAGTTCTTC
TRBJ2-3 | TRBD2 | many | TRBV18 | CASSGTSGGVADTQYF | TGTGCCAGCTCCGGGACTAGCGGAGGGGTTGCAGATACGCAGTATTTT
TRBJ1-5 | . | many | TRBV12-3/TRBV12-4 | CASSFRGFNQPQHF | TGTGCCAGCAGTTTCAGGGGATTCAATCAGCCCCAGCATTTT